A single sample gave rise to the 12 T cell receptor beta chains below, sequenced in a study of CD8 T cells in ankylosing spondylitis. Their cognate antigens are unknown. MiXCR, run by TCRdb on the 5' RACE reads, gives a single entry per CDR3 protein. This repertoire shows approximately 500,000 distinct CDR3 sequences, 9.5% to 15% found once; its top ten account for nearly 7%. Study outcomes and limitations: What seemed typical of ankylosing spondylitis blood was a TCR beta motif built from several highly homologous variants.

Material: blood, either unsorted or a sorted T cell fraction (not recorded which). Receptors were obtained from a male donor with ankylosing spondylitis.

J is TRBJ1-2 and V is TRBV25-1; 10 bases match TRBD1. Germline CDR1 and CDR2: MGHDK and SYGVNS. Trimming removed 1 base from V and 7 bases from J; junction bases left unmatched: 6. This CDR3 comprises 15 residues. The CDR3: CASSEFDRGQVGYTF. The CDR3 bases are TGTGCCAGCAGTGAATTTGACAGGGGGCAAGTTGGCTACACCTTC.

The V gene is TRBV5-1, the J gene TRBJ2-5, with a possible D match to TRBD2 (6 bases). V lost 1 base and J 5 bases, leaving 15 bases between the germline ends. Germline CDR1 is SGHRS and CDR2 is YFSETQ. The CDR3 has 15 residues. CDR3 residues: CASSLYGGVDETQYF. The CDR3 region has the DNA TGCGCCAGCAGCTTGTACGGAGGGGTAGACGAGACCCAGTACTTC.

V usage is TRBV15 and J usage is TRBJ2-2, with 7 bases aligning to TRBD1. Germline V gene data show CDR1 as LNHNV and CDR2 as YYDKDF (reference sequence). V shed 6 bases and J 2 bases; nucleotides not matched to a gene: 6. The CDR3 covers 15 residues. CDR3 sequence reads: CATRRTGENTGELFF. CDR3 in DNA: TGTGCCACCAGGCGGACAGGAGAAAACACCGGGGAGCTGTTTTTT. Drawing the rest from reference TRBV15 and TRBJ2-2, the complete variable domain is DAMVIQNPRYQVTQFGKPVTLSCSQTLNHNVMYWYQQKSSQAPKLLFHYYDKDFNNEADTPDNFQSRRPNTSFCFLDIRSPGLGDTAMYLCATRRTGENTGELFFGEGSRLTVL.

This clonotype came up a few times. V gene TRBV24-1 combines with J gene TRBJ2-5; TRBD1 agrees at 8 bases. V lost 4 bases and J lost 5; bases outside the gene matches: 8. CDR1 is KGHDR and CDR2 is SFDVKD in the germline V gene. The CDR3 covers 15 residues. CDR3 coding DNA: TGTGCCACCAGTGAACCGACAGGGGAATTGGAGACCCAGTACTTC. Its translation: CATSEPTGELETQYF.

V and J are TRBV6-1 and TRBJ1-2; no reliable D call. Per the germline V gene, CDR1 is MNHNS and CDR2 is SASEGT. CDR3 length equals 15 residues. V was shortened by 3 bases and J by 2 bases, with 13 bases between the two germline ends. DNA for the CDR3: TGTGCCAGCAGTGATCGAGGACCGACAAACTATGGCTACACCTTC. Translated, it gives CASSDRGPTNYGYTF.

This chain joins TRBV2 and TRBJ2-7; D gene unclear. The CDR3 consists of 13 residues. V was pared by 3 bases and J by 2 bases, with 8 bases between. Looked up from germline, CDR1 is SNHLY and CDR2 is FYNNEI. The CDR3 nucleotides read TGTGCCAGCAGTGACGGACGTACCTACGAGCAGTACTTC. Protein sequence: CASSDGRTYEQYF.

V gene TRBV7-9 combines with J gene TRBJ2-2; weak D call: TRBD2 (6 bases). Germline loops: CDR1 SEHNR, CDR2 FQNEAQ (reference sequence). The length of the CDR3 is 14 residues. V dropped 10 bases and J dropped 5 bases, with 17 bases sitting between them. The DNA for the CDR3 is TGTGCCAATACGGACTACCCGGGAACCGGGGAGCTGTTTTTT. Protein product: CANTDYPGTGELFF.

The rearrangement joins TRBV6-1 to TRBJ2-1; 8 bases agree with TRBD2. With V trimmed by 1 base and J by 2 bases, 13 bases remained unmatched. CDR3 size: 19 residues. Germline V lookup: CDR1 MNHNS, CDR2 SASEGT. The CDR3 loop reads CASSEEGPGGRGAYNEQFF. The CDR3 coding sequence is TGTGCCAGCAGTGAAGAGGGCCCGGGGGGGAGAGGGGCCTACAATGAGCAGTTCTTC.

This clonotype was observed a few times. V usage is TRBV20-1 and J usage is TRBJ1-1; D not certain. Per the germline V gene, CDR1 is DFQATT and CDR2 is SNEGSKA (reference sequence). The CDR3 loop spans 11 amino acids. Trimming stripped 1 base from V and 4 bases from J, with 4 bases between. CDR3 in DNA: TGCAGTGCTAGAGGTGTCACTGAAGCTTTCTTT. Its translation: CSARGVTEAFF.

This clonotype showed up just a few times. This CDR3 reads CATSDLAQNNEQFF. In nucleotides, the CDR3 is TGTGCCACCAGTGATTTAGCACAGAACAATGAGCAGTTCTTC. This chain joins TRBV24-1 and TRBJ2-1; D ambiguous. The V end was cut by 1 base, the J end by 5 bases, with 8 bases between. CDR3 length: 14 residues. CDR1 KGHDR and CDR2 SFDVKD come from the germline V gene.

The V and J genes are TRBV27 and TRBJ2-3; TRBD1 might be the D (5 bases). V was clipped by 1 base and J by 2 bases, with 10 bases between them. Germline V gene sequence: CDR1 MNHEY, CDR2 SMNVEV (reference sequence). CDR3 length equals 15 residues. Here the CDR3 reads CASSLYAGLTDTQYF. The CDR3 DNA follows: TGTGCCAGCAGTTTATATGCAGGGCTCACAGATACGCAGTATTTT.

This sequence joins TRBV20-1 and TRBJ1-5; 8 bases line up with TRBD1. Germline V gene data show CDR1 as DFQATT and CDR2 as SNEGSKA (reference sequence). This CDR3 is built from 15 residues. Trimming cost V 1 base and J 7 bases; bases outside gene matches: 9. Written as DNA, the CDR3 is TGCAGTGCTAGAGTTTCGCAGGGGGCCGGGCAGCCCCAGCATTTT. Encoded protein: CSARVSQGAGQPQHF.